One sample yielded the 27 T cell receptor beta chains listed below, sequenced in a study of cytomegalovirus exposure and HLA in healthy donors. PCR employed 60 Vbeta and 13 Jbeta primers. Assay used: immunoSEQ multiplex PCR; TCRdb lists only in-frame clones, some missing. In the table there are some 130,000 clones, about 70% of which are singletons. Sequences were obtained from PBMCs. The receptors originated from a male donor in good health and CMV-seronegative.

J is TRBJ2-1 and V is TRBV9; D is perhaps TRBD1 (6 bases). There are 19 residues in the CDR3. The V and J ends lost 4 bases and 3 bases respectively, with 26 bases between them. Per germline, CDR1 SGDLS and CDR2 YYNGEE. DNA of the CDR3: TGTGCCAGCAGCCCAACGACAGATTCTCAGGGGCCCCTCTACAATGAGCAGTTCTTC. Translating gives CASSPTTDSQGPLYNEQFF.

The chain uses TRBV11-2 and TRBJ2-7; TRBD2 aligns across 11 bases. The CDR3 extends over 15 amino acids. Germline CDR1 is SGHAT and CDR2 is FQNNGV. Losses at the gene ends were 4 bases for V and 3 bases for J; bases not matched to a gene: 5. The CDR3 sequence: CASSSLAGGHYEQYF. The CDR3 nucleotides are TGTGCCAGCAGCTCCCTAGCGGGAGGCCACTACGAGCAGTACTTC.

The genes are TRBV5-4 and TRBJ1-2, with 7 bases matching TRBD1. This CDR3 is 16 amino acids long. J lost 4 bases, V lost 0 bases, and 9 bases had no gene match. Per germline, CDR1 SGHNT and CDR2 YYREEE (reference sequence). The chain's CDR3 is CASSLAGQVSSYGYTF. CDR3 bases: TGTGCCAGCAGCTTGGCCGGACAGGTGTCCTCCTATGGCTACACCTTC.

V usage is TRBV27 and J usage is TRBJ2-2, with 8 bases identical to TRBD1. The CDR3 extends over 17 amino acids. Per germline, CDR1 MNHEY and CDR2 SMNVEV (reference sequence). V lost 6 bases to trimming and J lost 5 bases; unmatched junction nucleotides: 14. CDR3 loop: CASSSATFRDRTGELFF. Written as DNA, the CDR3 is TGTGCCAGCAGCTCTGCCACGTTCCGGGACAGGACCGGGGAGCTGTTTTTT.

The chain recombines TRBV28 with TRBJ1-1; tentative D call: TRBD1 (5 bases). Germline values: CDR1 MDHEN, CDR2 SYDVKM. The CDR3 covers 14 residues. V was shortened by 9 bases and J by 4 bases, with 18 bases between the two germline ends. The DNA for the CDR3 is TGTGCCAGTTGGACCGAAGCCCAGGGCACTGAAGCTTTCTTT. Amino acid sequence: CASWTEAQGTEAFF.

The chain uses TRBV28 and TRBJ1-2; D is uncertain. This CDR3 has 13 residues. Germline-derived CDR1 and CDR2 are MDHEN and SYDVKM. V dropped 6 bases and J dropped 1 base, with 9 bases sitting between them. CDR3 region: CASSSVFNYGYTF. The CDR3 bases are TGTGCCAGCAGCTCAGTATTTAACTATGGCTACACCTTC.

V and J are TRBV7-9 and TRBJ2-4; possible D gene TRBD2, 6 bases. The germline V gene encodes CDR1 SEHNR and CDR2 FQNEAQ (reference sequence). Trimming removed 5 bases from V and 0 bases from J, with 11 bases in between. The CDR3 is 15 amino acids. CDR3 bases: TGTGCCAGCAGCCCCGGAGGGCTAGCCAAAAACATTCAGTACTTC. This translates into CASSPGGLAKNIQYF.

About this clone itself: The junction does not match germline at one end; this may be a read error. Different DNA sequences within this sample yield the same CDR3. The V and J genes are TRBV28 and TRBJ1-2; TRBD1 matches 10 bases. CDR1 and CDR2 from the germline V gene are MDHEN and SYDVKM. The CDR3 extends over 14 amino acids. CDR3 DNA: TGTGCCAGCAGTAAGGGACAGGGGTACTACGGCTACACCTTC. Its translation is CASSKGQGYYGYTF.

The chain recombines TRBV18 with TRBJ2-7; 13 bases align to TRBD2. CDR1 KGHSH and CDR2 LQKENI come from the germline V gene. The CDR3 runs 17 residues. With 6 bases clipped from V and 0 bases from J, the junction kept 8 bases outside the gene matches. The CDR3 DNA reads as TGTGCCAGCTCGTCGACTAGCGGGGGGCGGAGCTCCTACGAGCAGTACTTC. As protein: CASSSTSGGRSSYEQYF.

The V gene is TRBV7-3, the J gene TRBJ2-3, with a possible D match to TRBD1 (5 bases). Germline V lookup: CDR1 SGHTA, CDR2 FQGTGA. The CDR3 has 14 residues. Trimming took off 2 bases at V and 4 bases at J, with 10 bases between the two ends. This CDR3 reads CASSLSRASDTQYF. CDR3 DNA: TGTGCCAGCAGCTTATCCAGGGCGTCAGATACGCAGTATTTT.

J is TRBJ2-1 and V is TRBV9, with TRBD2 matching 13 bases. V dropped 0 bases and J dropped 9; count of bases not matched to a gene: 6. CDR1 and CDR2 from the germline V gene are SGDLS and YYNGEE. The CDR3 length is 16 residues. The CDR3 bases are TGTGCCAGCAGCGTAGCGTCAACTAGCGGGGGGGCTGAGCAGTTCTTC. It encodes CASSVASTSGGAEQFF.

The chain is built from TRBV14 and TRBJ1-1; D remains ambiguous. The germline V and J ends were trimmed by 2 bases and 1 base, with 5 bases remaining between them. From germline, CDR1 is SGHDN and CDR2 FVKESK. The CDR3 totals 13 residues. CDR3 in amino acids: CASSQTANTEAFF. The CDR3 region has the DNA TGTGCCAGCAGCCAAACAGCGAACACTGAAGCTTTCTTT.

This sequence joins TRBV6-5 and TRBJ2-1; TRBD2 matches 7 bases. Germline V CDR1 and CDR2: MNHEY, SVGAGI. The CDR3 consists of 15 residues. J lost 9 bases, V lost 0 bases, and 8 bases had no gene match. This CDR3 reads CASSYSRTGGIEQFF. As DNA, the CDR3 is TGTGCCAGCAGTTACTCGAGGACGGGAGGCATTGAGCAGTTCTTC.

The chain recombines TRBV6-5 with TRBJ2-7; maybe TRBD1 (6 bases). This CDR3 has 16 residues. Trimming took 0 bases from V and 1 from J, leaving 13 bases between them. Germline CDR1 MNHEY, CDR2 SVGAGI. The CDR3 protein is CASSYSTGHASYEQYF. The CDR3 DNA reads TGTGCCAGCAGTTACTCTACGGGACACGCATCCTACGAGCAGTACTTC.

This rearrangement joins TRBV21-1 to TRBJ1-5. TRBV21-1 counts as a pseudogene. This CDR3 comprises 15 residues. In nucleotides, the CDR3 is TGTGCCAGCAGCAATCGGGGATATAGCAATCAGCCCCAGCATTTT. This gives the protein CASSNRGYSNQPQHF.

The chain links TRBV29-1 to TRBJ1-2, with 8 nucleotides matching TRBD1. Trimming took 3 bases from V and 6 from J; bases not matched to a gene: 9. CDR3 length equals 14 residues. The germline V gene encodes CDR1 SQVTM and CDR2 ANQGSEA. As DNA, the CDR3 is TGCAGCGTTGAGGTCAGGGGGCACGAAGATGGCTACACCTTC. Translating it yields CSVEVRGHEDGYTF.

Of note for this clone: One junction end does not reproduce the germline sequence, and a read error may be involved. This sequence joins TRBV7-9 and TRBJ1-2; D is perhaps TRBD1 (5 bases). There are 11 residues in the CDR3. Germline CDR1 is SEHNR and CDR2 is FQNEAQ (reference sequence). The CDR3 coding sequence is TGTTCCAGCAGCGGGGGGTATGGCTACACCTTC. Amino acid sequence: CSSSGGYGYTF.

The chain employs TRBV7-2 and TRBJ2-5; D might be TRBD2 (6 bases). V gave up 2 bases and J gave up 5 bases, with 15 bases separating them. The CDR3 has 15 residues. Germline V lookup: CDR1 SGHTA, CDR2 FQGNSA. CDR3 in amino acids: CASSLIGGGKETQYF. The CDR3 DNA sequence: TGTGCCAGCAGCTTAATTGGTGGGGGGAAGGAGACCCAGTACTTC.

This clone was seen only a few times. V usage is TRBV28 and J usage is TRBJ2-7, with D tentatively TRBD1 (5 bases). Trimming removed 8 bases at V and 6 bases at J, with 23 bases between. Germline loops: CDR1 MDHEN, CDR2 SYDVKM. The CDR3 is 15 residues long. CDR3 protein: CASERILGRVVEQYF. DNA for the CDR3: TGTGCCAGCGAAAGAATCTTGGGCAGGGTGGTCGAGCAGTACTTC.

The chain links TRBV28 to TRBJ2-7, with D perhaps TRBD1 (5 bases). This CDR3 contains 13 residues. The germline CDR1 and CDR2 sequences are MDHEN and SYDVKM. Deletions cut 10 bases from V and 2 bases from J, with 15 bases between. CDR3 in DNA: TGTGCCACCTTGCTACAGGTCCCCTACGAGCAGTACTTC. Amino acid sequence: CATLLQVPYEQYF.

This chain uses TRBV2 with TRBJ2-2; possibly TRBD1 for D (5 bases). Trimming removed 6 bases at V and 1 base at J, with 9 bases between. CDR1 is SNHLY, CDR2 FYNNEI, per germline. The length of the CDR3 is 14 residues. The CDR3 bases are TGTGCCAGCAGGCCGACAGAGAACACCGGGGAGCTGTTTTTT. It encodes CASRPTENTGELFF.

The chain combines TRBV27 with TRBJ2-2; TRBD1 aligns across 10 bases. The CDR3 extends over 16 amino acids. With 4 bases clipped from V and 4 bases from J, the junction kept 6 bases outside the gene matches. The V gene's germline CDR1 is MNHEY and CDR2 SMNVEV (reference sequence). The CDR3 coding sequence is TGTGCCAGCAGTTCGGGACAGGGGCCCTCCACCGGGGAGCTGTTTTTT. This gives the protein CASSSGQGPSTGELFF.

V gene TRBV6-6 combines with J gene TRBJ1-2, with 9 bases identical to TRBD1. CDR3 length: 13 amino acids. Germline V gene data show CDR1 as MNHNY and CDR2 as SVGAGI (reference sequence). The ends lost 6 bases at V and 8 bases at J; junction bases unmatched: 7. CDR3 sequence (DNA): TGTGCCAGCAGCCAACAGGGGGCGGGAGGCTACACCTTC. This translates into CASSQQGAGGYTF.

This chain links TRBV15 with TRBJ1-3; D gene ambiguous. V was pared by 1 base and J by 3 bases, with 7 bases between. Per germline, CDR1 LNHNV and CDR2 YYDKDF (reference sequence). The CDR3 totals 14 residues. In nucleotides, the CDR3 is TGTGCCACCAGCAGAGCGGGGTTTGGAAACACCATATATTTT. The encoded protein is CATSRAGFGNTIYF.

DNA of the CDR3: TGTGCCAGCAGCCGCGGGGACAGAGCTAACTATGGCTACACCTTC. This encodes CASSRGDRANYGYTF. The rearrangement uses TRBV6-5 and TRBJ1-2; TRBD1 agrees at 7 bases. CDR1 and CDR2 from the germline V gene are MNHEY and SVGAGI. The CDR3 sequence is 15 residues long. V gave up 6 bases and J gave up 0 bases; unmatched junction bases: 7.

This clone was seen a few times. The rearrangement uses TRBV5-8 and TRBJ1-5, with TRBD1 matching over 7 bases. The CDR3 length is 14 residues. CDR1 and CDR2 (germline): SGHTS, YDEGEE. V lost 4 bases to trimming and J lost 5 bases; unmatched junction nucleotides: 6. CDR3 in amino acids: CASSLGQLYQPQHF. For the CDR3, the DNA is TGTGCCAGCAGCCTGGGACAGCTGTATCAGCCCCAGCATTTT.

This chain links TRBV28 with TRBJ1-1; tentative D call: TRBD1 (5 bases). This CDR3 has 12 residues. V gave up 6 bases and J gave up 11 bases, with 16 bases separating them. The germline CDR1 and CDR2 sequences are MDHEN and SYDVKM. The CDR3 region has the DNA TGTGCCAGCAGCTCATCGGGGGGAGGTGCTTTCTTT. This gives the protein CASSSSGGGAFF.